This TCR beta chain came from a study of identical twins. With 3 bases clipped from V and 4 bases from J, the junction kept 6 bases outside the gene matches. The germline gives CDR1 DFQATT, CDR2 SNEGSKA (reference sequence). CDR3 length equals 14 residues. TCRdb analysed the 5' RACE reads with MiXCR anew, one entry per CDR3 protein. The sample lists around 18,000 distinct CDR3 sequences, 69% occurring once. This sequence was found in a woman aged 18-29 years in good health. This table probably holds off-target reads from a library built for another chain. V usage is TRBV20-1 and J usage is TRBJ2-5, with 9 bases lining up with TRBD2. Sequencing was done on a sample of memory (CD45RO+) T cells sorted from blood. Here the CDR3 reads CSASPLLAGETQYF. The CDR3, as DNA: TGCAGTGCTAGCCCCTTACTAGCGGGAGAGACCCAGTACTTC.